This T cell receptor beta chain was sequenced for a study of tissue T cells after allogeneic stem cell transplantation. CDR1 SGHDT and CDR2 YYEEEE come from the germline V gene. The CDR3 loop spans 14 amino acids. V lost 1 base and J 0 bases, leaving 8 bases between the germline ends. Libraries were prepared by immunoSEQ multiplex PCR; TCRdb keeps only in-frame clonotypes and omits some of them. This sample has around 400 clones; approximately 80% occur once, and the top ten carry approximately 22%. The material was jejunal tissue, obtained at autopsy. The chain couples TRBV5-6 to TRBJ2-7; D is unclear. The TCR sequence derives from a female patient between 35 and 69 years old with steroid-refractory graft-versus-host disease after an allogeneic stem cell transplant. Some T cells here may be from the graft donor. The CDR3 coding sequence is TGTGCCAGCAGCTTGTTCTATAGCTCCTACGAGCAGTACTTC. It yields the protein CASSLFYSSYEQYF.